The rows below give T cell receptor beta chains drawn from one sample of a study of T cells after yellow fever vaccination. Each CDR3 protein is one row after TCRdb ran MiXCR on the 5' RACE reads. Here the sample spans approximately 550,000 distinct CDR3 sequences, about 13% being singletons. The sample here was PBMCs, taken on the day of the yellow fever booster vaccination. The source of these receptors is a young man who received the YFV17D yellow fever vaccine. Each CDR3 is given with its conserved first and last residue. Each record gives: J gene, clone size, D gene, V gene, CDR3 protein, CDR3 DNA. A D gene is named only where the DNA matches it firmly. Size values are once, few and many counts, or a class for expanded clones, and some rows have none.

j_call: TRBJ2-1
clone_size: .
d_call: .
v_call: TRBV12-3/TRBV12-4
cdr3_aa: CASSPSSDRRVQFF
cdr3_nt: TGTGCCAGCAGTCCCTCCTCGGACCGCCGGGTGCAGTTCTTC

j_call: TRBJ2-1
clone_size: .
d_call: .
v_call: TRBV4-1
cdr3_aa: CASRFSDLYLGYNEQFF
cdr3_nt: TGCGCCAGCCGCTTTAGCGATCTCTACCTGGGGTACAATGAGCAGTTCTTC

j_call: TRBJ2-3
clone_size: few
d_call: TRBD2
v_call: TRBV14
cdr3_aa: CASSPPGLAGITDTQYF
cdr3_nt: TGTGCCAGCAGCCCCCCCGGACTAGCGGGAATCACAGATACGCAGTATTTT

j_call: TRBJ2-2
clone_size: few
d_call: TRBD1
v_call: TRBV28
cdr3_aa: CASRAGTGATGELFF
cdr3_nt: TGTGCCAGCAGAGCCGGGACAGGGGCCACCGGGGAGCTGTTTTTT

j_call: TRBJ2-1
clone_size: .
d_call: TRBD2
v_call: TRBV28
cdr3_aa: CASRKRDPYNEQFF
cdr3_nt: TGTGCCAGCAGAAAGCGGGACCCATACAATGAGCAGTTCTTC

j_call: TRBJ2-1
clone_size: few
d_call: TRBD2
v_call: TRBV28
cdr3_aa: CASSGAGVYNEQFF
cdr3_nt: TGTGCCAGCAGTGGGGCGGGAGTTTACAATGAGCAGTTCTTC

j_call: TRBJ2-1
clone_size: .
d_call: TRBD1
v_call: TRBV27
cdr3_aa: CASSRPTGVGLYNEQFF
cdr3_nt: TGTGCCAGCAGCCGCCCTACAGGGGTTGGTTTGTACAATGAGCAGTTCTTC

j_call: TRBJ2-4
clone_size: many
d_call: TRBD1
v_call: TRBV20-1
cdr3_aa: CSARPGGKNIQYF
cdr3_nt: TGCAGTGCTAGGCCAGGGGGCAAAAACATTCAGTACTTC

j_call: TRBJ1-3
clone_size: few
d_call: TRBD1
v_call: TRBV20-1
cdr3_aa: CSARAGGGNTIYF
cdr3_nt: TGCAGTGCTAGAGCAGGGGGCGGAAACACCATATATTTT

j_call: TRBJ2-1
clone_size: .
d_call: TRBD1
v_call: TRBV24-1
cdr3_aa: CSTSDPGQGKDNEQFF
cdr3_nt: TGTTCCACCAGTGACCCGGGACAGGGAAAAGACAATGAGCAGTTCTTC

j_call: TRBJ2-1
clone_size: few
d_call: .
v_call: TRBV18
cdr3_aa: CASSPPMTIGEQFF
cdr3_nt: TGTGCCAGCTCCCCCCCGATGACTATCGGGGAGCAGTTCTTC

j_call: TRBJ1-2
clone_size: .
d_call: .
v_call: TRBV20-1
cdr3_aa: CSASPRRGVNGYTF
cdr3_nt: TGCAGTGCTAGTCCCCGTCGGGGCGTGAATGGCTACACCTTC

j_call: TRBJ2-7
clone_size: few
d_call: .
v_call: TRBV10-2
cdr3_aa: CASSVQGGAYEQYF
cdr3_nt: TGCGCCAGCAGTGTGCAGGGGGGAGCCTACGAGCAGTACTTC

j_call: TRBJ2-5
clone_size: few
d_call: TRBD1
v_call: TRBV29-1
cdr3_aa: CSVETGTGYRKTQYF
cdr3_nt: TGCAGCGTTGAAACCGGGACAGGGTACCGAAAGACCCAGTACTTC

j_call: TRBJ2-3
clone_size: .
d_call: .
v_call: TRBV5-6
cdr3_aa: CASSSRSGATQYF
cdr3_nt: TGTGCCAGCAGCTCACGGTCAGGGGCGACGCAGTATTTT

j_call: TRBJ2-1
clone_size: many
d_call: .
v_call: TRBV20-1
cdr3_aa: CSARDRTPAKRRNEQFF
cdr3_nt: TGCAGTGCTAGAGATAGGACGCCCGCCAAAAGGCGTAATGAGCAGTTCTTC

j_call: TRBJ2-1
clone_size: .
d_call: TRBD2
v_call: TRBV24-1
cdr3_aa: CATSDGRGFSYNEQFF
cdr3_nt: TGTGCCACCAGTGACGGGAGGGGGTTTTCATACAATGAGCAGTTCTTC

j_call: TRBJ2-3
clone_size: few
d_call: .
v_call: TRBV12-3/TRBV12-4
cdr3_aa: CASLGIADTQYF
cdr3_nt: TGTGCCAGCCTAGGTATTGCAGATACGCAGTATTTT

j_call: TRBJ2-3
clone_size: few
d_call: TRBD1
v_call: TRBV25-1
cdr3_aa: CASSESQGADTQYF
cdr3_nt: TGTGCCAGCAGTGAGTCCCAGGGGGCAGATACGCAGTATTTT

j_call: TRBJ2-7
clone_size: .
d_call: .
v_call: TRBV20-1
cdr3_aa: CSALVGRAYEQYF
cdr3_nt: TGCAGTGCTCTGGTCGGCAGGGCCTACGAGCAGTACTTC

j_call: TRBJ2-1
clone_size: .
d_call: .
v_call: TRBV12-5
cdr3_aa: CASGLGWEQFF
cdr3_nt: TGTGCTAGTGGCCTCGGCTGGGAGCAGTTCTTC

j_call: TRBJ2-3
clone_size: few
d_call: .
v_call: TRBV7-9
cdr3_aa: CASSLEAPPVDTQYF
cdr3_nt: TGTGCCAGCAGCTTAGAGGCACCACCGGTAGATACGCAGTATTTT

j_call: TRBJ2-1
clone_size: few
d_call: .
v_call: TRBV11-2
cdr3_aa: CASSLEGMERESSYNEQFF
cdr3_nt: TGTGCCAGCAGCTTAGAGGGCATGGAGAGGGAGAGCTCCTACAATGAGCAGTTCTTC

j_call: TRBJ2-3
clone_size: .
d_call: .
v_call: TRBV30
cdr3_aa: CAWSVGAMRTDTQYF
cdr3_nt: TGTGCCTGGAGTGTGGGGGCAATGAGGACAGATACGCAGTATTTT

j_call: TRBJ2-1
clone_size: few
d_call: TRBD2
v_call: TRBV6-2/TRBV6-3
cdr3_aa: CASSYWQGQREWYNEQFF
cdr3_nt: TGTGCCAGCAGTTACTGGCAGGGCCAGCGGGAGTGGTACAATGAGCAGTTCTTC

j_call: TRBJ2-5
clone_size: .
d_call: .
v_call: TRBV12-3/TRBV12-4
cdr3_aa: CASSPLPSYQETQYF
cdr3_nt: TGTGCCAGCAGTCCCCTCCCATCGTACCAAGAGACCCAGTACTTC

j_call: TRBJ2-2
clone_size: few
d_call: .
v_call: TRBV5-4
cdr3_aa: CASSLWLAGTGELFF
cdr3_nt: TGTGCCAGCAGCTTGTGGCTAGCTGGCACCGGGGAGCTGTTTTTT

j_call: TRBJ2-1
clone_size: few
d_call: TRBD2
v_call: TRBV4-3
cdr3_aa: CASSHGGRAPHEQFF
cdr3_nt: TGCGCCAGCAGCCATGGGGGGAGGGCCCCCCATGAGCAGTTCTTC

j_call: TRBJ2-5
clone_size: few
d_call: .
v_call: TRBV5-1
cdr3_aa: CASSSSSAGETQYF
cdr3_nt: .

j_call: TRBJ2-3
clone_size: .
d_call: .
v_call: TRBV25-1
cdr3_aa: CASSFVGSTDTQYF
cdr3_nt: TGTGCCAGCAGTTTTGTGGGGAGCACAGATACGCAGTATTTT

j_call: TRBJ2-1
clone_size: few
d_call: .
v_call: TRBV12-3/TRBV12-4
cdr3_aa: CASSLLQGGEQFF
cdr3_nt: TGTGCCAGCAGTTTGCTTCAGGGGGGTGAGCAGTTCTTC

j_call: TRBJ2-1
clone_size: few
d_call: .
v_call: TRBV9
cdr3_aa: CASSDRVWHNEQFF
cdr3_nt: TGTGCCAGCAGCGACAGGGTATGGCACAATGAGCAGTTCTTC

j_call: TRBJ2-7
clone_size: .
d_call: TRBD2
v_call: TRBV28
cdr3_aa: CASRRGDYEQYF
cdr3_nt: TGTGCCAGTCGCCGGGGGGACTACGAGCAGTACTTC

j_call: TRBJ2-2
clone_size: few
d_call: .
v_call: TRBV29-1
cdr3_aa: CSVGDGTGELFF
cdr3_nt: TGCAGCGTTGGGGACGGAACCGGGGAGCTGTTTTTT

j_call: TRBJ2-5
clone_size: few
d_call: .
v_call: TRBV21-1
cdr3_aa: CASSKRDRGLETQYF
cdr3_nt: TGTGCCAGCAGCAAACGGGACAGGGGGCTGGAGACCCAGTACTTC

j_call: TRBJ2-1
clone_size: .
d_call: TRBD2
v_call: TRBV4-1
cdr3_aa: CASSGSGRGNEQFF
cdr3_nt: TGCGCCAGCAGCGGTAGCGGGAGGGGTAATGAGCAGTTCTTC

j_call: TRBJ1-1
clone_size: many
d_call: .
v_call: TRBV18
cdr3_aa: CASSPINGPRNTEAFF
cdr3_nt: TGTGCCAGCTCACCGATAAACGGTCCCCGGAACACTGAAGCTTTCTTT

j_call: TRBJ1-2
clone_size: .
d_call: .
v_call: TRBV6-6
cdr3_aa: CASRGQQNYGYTF
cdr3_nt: TGTGCCAGCAGAGGACAGCAGAACTATGGCTACACCTTC

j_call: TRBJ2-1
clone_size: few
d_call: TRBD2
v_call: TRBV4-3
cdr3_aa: CASSPGLAGVGYNEQFF
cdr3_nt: TGCGCCAGCAGCCCGGGACTAGCGGGAGTGGGTTACAATGAGCAGTTCTTC

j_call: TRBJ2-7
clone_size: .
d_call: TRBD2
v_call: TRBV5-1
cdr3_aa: CASSPNLAGGPFVEQYF
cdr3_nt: TGCGCCAGCAGCCCTAATCTAGCGGGAGGGCCGTTTGTCGAGCAGTACTTC

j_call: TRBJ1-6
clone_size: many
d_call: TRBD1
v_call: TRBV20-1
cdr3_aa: CSAWTGDNSPLHF
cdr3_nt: TGCAGTGCCTGGACAGGGGACAATTCACCCCTCCACTTT

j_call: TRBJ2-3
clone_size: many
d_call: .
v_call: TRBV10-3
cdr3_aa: CAIRRGAEGSADTQYF
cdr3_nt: TGTGCCATCAGGAGGGGAGCTGAAGGGAGCGCAGATACGCAGTATTTT

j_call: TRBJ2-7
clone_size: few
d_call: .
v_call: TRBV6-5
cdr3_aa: CASSYSPTSNYEQYF
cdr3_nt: TGTGCCAGCAGCTATTCTCCCACGTCGAACTACGAGCAGTACTTC

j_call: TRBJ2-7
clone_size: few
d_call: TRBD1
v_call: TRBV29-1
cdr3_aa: CSVEGQGQGGYEQYF
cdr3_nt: TGCAGCGTTGAAGGTCAAGGACAGGGGGGCTACGAGCAGTACTTC

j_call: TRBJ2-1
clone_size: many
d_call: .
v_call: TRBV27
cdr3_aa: CASKATGTRNEQFF
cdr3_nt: TGTGCCAGCAAGGCCACCGGGACACGCAATGAGCAGTTCTTC

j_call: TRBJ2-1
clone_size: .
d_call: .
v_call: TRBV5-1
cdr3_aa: CASSPGFTEVSNEQFF
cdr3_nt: TGCGCCAGCAGCCCGGGGTTTACGGAGGTCTCGAATGAGCAGTTCTTC

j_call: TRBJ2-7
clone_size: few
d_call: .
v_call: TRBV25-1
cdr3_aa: CASTQGGYEQYF
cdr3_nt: TGTGCCAGCACCCAAGGCGGTTACGAGCAGTACTTC

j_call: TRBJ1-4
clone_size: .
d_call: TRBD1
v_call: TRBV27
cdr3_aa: CASSFRSLGGLGEKLFF
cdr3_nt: TGTGCCAGCAGTTTTCGGAGTTTAGGGGGCCTCGGTGAAAAACTGTTTTTT